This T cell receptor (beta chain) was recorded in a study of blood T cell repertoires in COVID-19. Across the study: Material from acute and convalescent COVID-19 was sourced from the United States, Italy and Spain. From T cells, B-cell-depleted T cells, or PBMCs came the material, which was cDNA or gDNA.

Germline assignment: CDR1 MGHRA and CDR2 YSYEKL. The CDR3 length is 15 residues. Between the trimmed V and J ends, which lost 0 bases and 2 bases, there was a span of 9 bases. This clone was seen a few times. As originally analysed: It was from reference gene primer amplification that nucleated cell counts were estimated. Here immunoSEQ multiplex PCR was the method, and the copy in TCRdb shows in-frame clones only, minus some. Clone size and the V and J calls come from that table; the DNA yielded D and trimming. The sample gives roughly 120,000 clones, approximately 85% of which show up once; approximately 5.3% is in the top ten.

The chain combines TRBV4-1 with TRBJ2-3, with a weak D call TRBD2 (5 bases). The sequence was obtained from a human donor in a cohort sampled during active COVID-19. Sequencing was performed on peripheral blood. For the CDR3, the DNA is TGCGCCAGCAGCCAAGATGGGCGGGCCACAGATACGCAGTATTTT. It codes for CASSQDGRATDTQYF.